A selection of T cell receptor beta chains follows, all from one sample in a study of blood T cell repertoires in COVID-19. Clones were sequenced by immunoSEQ multiplex PCR, and TCRdb holds only the in-frame ones, with some missing. Among 130,000 or so clones listed, 86% were seen once. Input material: peripheral blood. Receptors were obtained from a woman in her fifties or sixties with acute or convalescent COVID-19. The CDR3 runs from the conserved cysteine through the conserved F or W. The D gene is left open where the match is weak. Not all rows give a size; the values are once, few, many and, for expanded clones, a class.

clone_size: -; v_call: TRBV10-2; j_call: TRBJ2-3; d_call: -; cdr3_aa: CASLGTTDTQYF; cdr3_nt: TGCGCCAGCCTGGGGACAACAGATACGCAGTATTTT
clone_size: once; v_call: TRBV5-1; j_call: TRBJ2-5; d_call: -; cdr3_aa: CASSSEGWGGRETQYF; cdr3_nt: TGCGCCAGCAGCTCTGAGGGTTGGGGGGGCCGAGAGACCCAGTACTTC
clone_size: -; v_call: TRBV24-1; j_call: TRBJ2-3; d_call: -; cdr3_aa: CATSGSPYTTQYF; cdr3_nt: TGTGCCACCAGTGGTTCCCCATACACTACGCAGTATTTT
clone_size: -; v_call: TRBV29-1; j_call: TRBJ2-7; d_call: TRBD1; cdr3_aa: CSVRNQGESYEQYF; cdr3_nt: TGCAGCGTTCGAAATCAGGGGGAATCCTACGAGCAGTACTTC
clone_size: few; v_call: TRBV6-5; j_call: TRBJ2-1; d_call: TRBD2; cdr3_aa: CASTTSGGGQFF; cdr3_nt: TGTGCCAGCACCACTAGCGGAGGGGGGCAGTTCTTC
clone_size: -; v_call: TRBV15; j_call: TRBJ1-2; d_call: TRBD1; cdr3_aa: CATSRAKADRGQREGENGYTF; cdr3_nt: TGTGCCACCAGCAGAGCAAAGGCGGACCGGGGACAGCGGGAGGGCGAGAATGGCTACACCTTC
clone_size: once; v_call: TRBV5-1; j_call: TRBJ2-1; d_call: -; cdr3_aa: CASSLDQGGEQFF; cdr3_nt: TGCGCCAGCAGCTTGGACCAAGGCGGTGAGCAGTTCTTC
clone_size: -; v_call: TRBV4-1; j_call: TRBJ1-1; d_call: -; cdr3_aa: CASSQLTRGPVNTEAFF; cdr3_nt: TGCGCCAGCAGCCAATTGACAAGGGGTCCCGTGAACACTGAAGCTTTCTTT
clone_size: -; v_call: TRBV6-2/TRBV6-3; j_call: TRBJ1-2; d_call: TRBD1; cdr3_aa: CASSSRQGPLGGYTF; cdr3_nt: TGTGCCAGCAGCTCCAGACAGGGGCCCTTGGGGGGCTACACCTTC
clone_size: -; v_call: TRBV7-6; j_call: TRBJ2-1; d_call: TRBD2; cdr3_aa: CASSLSTPSGGLYNEQFF; cdr3_nt: TGTGCCAGCAGCTTAAGTACACCTAGCGGGGGTCTATACAATGAGCAGTTCTTC
clone_size: -; v_call: TRBV7-8; j_call: TRBJ2-7; d_call: -; cdr3_aa: CASSLAPYPSYEQYF; cdr3_nt: TGTGCCAGCAGCTTAGCGCCCTACCCTAGCTACGAGCAGTACTTC
clone_size: -; v_call: TRBV20-1; j_call: TRBJ1-6; d_call: -; cdr3_aa: CSPSRSYNSPLHF; cdr3_nt: TGCAGTCCTAGTCGGTCCTATAATTCACCCCTCCACTTT
clone_size: -; v_call: TRBV23-1; j_call: TRBJ2-2; d_call: -; cdr3_aa: CASSRNSTSHTGELFF; cdr3_nt: TGCGCCAGCAGCCGAAACTCCACGAGCCACACCGGGGAGCTGTTTTTT
clone_size: once; v_call: TRBV29-1; j_call: TRBJ2-3; d_call: TRBD2; cdr3_aa: CSVVSGGTDTQYF; cdr3_nt: TGCAGCGTTGTTAGCGGGGGGACAGATACGCAGTATTTT
clone_size: -; v_call: TRBV30; j_call: TRBJ2-7; d_call: -; cdr3_aa: CAWSVGQGGYF; cdr3_nt: TGTGCCTGGAGTGTAGGGCAGGGGGGGTACTTC
clone_size: -; v_call: TRBV18; j_call: TRBJ1-2; d_call: -; cdr3_aa: CASSLDSPNYGYTF; cdr3_nt: TGTGCCAGCTCATTGGACAGCCCTAACTATGGCTACACCTTC
clone_size: -; v_call: TRBV5-4; j_call: TRBJ1-2; d_call: -; cdr3_aa: CASSLTGPLSYTF; cdr3_nt: TGTGCCAGCAGCTTAACAGGGCCTCTGAGCTACACCTTC
clone_size: -; v_call: TRBV2; j_call: TRBJ1-5; d_call: -; cdr3_aa: CATSRDTNNQPQHF; cdr3_nt: TGTGCCACCTCCCGGGACACCAACAATCAGCCCCAGCATTTT
clone_size: few; v_call: TRBV7-9; j_call: TRBJ2-2; d_call: TRBD2; cdr3_aa: CASSLASGGANTGELFF; cdr3_nt: TGTGCCAGCAGCTTAGCCAGCGGGGGGGCGAACACCGGGGAGCTGTTTTTT
clone_size: -; v_call: TRBV19; j_call: TRBJ1-6; d_call: TRBD1; cdr3_aa: CASSPRTGSSPLHF; cdr3_nt: TGTGCCAGTAGTCCACGGACAGGGAGCTCACCCCTCCACTTT
clone_size: once; v_call: TRBV3-1/TRBV3-2; j_call: TRBJ2-1; d_call: -; cdr3_aa: CASSISGDNEQFF; cdr3_nt: TGTGCCAGCAGCATTTCAGGGGACAATGAGCAGTTCTTC
clone_size: -; v_call: TRBV5-4; j_call: TRBJ2-5; d_call: TRBD2; cdr3_aa: CASSRGTSGEETQYF; cdr3_nt: TGTGCCAGCAGCCGTGGGACTAGCGGTGAAGAGACCCAGTACTTC
clone_size: -; v_call: TRBV19; j_call: TRBJ2-2; d_call: -; cdr3_aa: CASSIAEFTGELFF; cdr3_nt: TGTGCCAGTAGTATAGCCGAGTTCACCGGGGAGCTGTTTTTT
clone_size: -; v_call: TRBV18; j_call: TRBJ2-7; d_call: -; cdr3_aa: CASSPPSLPYEQYF; cdr3_nt: TGTGCCAGCTCACCACCTTCCCTACCCTACGAGCAGTACTTC
clone_size: -; v_call: TRBV19; j_call: TRBJ1-1; d_call: TRBD1; cdr3_aa: CASSIIGTANTEAFF; cdr3_nt: TGTGCCAGTAGTATCATAGGGACAGCGAACACTGAAGCTTTCTTT
clone_size: -; v_call: TRBV11-3; j_call: TRBJ2-2; d_call: -; cdr3_aa: CASSWGGETSGELFF; cdr3_nt: TGTGCCAGCAGCTGGGGTGGGGAGACGTCGGGGGAGCTGTTTTTT
clone_size: -; v_call: TRBV9; j_call: TRBJ2-5; d_call: TRBD2; cdr3_aa: CASSEFAGGKETQYF; cdr3_nt: TGTGCCAGCAGCGAATTCGCGGGGGGAAAAGAGACCCAGTACTTC
clone_size: -; v_call: TRBV10-3; j_call: TRBJ2-6; d_call: TRBD2; cdr3_aa: CAAGDSGANVLTF; cdr3_nt: TGTGCCGCGGGAGACTCTGGGGCCAACGTCCTGACTTTC
clone_size: once; v_call: TRBV6-2/TRBV6-3; j_call: TRBJ1-1; d_call: -; cdr3_aa: CASSLFGGGRAEAFF; cdr3_nt: TGTGCCAGCAGTTTATTCGGGGGGGGCAGAGCTGAAGCTTTCTTT
clone_size: few; v_call: TRBV3-1/TRBV3-2; j_call: TRBJ1-2; d_call: -; cdr3_aa: CASSQAGTLGGYTF; cdr3_nt: TGTGCCAGCAGCCAGGCCGGGACTTTGGGTGGCTACACCTTC
clone_size: -; v_call: TRBV25-1; j_call: TRBJ1-2; d_call: -; cdr3_aa: CASSRYRRGINYGYTF; cdr3_nt: TGTGCCAGCAGTAGATATCGGCGGGGGATTAACTATGGCTACACCTTC
clone_size: -; v_call: TRBV7-9; j_call: TRBJ1-2; d_call: TRBD1; cdr3_aa: CASSLALPGGYGYTF; cdr3_nt: TGTGCCAGCAGCTTAGCTCTTCCAGGGGGCTATGGCTACACCTTC
clone_size: -; v_call: TRBV3-1/TRBV3-2; j_call: TRBJ2-7; d_call: -; cdr3_aa: CASSQGAQSEQYF; cdr3_nt: TGTGCCAGCAGCCAGGGGGCGCAAAGCGAGCAGTACTTC
clone_size: -; v_call: TRBV12-3/TRBV12-4; j_call: TRBJ2-7; d_call: TRBD1; cdr3_aa: CASRDQGDEQYF; cdr3_nt: TGTGCCAGCAGAGATCAGGGGGACGAGCAGTACTTC
clone_size: -; v_call: TRBV29-1; j_call: TRBJ2-1; d_call: TRBD1; cdr3_aa: CSVQTTGTGTDNEQFF; cdr3_nt: TGCAGCGTGCAGACTACCGGGACAGGGACCGACAATGAGCAGTTCTTC
clone_size: few; v_call: TRBV4-1; j_call: TRBJ1-4; d_call: TRBD1; cdr3_aa: CASSQEMLVGDRVAKLFF; cdr3_nt: TGCGCCAGCAGCCAAGAGATGTTGGTGGGGGACAGGGTGGCAAAACTGTTTTTT
clone_size: -; v_call: TRBV6-2/TRBV6-3; j_call: TRBJ1-6; d_call: -; cdr3_aa: CASSQRQAYNSPLHF; cdr3_nt: TGTGCCAGCAGTCAAAGACAGGCGTATAATTCACCCCTCCACTTT
clone_size: -; v_call: TRBV11-3; j_call: TRBJ2-5; d_call: -; cdr3_aa: CASSLVPRVPQETQYF; cdr3_nt: TGTGCCAGCAGCTTAGTCCCACGGGTACCACAAGAGACCCAGTACTTC
clone_size: -; v_call: TRBV5-1; j_call: TRBJ2-7; d_call: -; cdr3_aa: CASSFTDNEQYF; cdr3_nt: TGCGCCAGCAGCTTCACAGATAACGAGCAGTACTTC
clone_size: -; v_call: TRBV7-6; j_call: TRBJ2-3; d_call: -; cdr3_aa: CASSLEGRVLSTDTQYF; cdr3_nt: TGTGCCAGCAGCTTAGAAGGGCGGGTCCTCTCCACAGATACGCAGTATTTT
clone_size: -; v_call: TRBV30; j_call: TRBJ2-5; d_call: -; cdr3_aa: CAWAAGMVETQYF; cdr3_nt: TGTGCCTGGGCAGCAGGGATGGTGGAGACCCAGTACTTC
clone_size: -; v_call: TRBV12-5; j_call: TRBJ1-5; d_call: TRBD1; cdr3_aa: CASGTPTGTGLNQPQHF; cdr3_nt: TGTGCTAGTGGTACCCCGACCGGGACAGGCCTCAATCAGCCCCAGCATTTT
clone_size: once; v_call: TRBV4-1; j_call: TRBJ1-2; d_call: -; cdr3_aa: CASSQDLSGVHLNYGYTF; cdr3_nt: TGCGCCAGCAGCCAAGATCTCTCAGGGGTGCACCTTAACTATGGCTACACCTTC
clone_size: -; v_call: TRBV12-5; j_call: TRBJ2-1; d_call: -; cdr3_aa: CASGSRTGNNEQFF; cdr3_nt: TGTGCTAGTGGTTCCCGAACAGGGAACAATGAGCAGTTCTTC
clone_size: few; v_call: TRBV9; j_call: TRBJ2-1; d_call: TRBD2; cdr3_aa: CASSGLAEYNEQFF; cdr3_nt: TGTGCCAGCAGCGGCCTAGCGGAGTACAATGAGCAGTTCTTC
clone_size: -; v_call: TRBV10-3; j_call: TRBJ2-3; d_call: TRBD1; cdr3_aa: CAISGSDRGRTDTQYF; cdr3_nt: TGTGCCATCAGTGGATCGGACAGGGGACGCACAGATACGCAGTATTTT
clone_size: -; v_call: TRBV20-1; j_call: TRBJ1-2; d_call: -; cdr3_aa: CSARDLRGYTF; cdr3_nt: TGCAGTGCTAGAGATCTACGGGGCTACACCTTC
clone_size: -; v_call: TRBV5-6; j_call: TRBJ2-7; d_call: TRBD2; cdr3_aa: CASSLGLADYEQYF; cdr3_nt: TGTGCCAGCAGCTTGGGTCTAGCGGACTACGAGCAGTACTTC
clone_size: -; v_call: TRBV4-1; j_call: TRBJ1-5; d_call: TRBD1; cdr3_aa: CASSQQGVDQPQHF; cdr3_nt: TGCGCCAGCAGCCAACAGGGGGTGGATCAGCCCCAGCATTTT